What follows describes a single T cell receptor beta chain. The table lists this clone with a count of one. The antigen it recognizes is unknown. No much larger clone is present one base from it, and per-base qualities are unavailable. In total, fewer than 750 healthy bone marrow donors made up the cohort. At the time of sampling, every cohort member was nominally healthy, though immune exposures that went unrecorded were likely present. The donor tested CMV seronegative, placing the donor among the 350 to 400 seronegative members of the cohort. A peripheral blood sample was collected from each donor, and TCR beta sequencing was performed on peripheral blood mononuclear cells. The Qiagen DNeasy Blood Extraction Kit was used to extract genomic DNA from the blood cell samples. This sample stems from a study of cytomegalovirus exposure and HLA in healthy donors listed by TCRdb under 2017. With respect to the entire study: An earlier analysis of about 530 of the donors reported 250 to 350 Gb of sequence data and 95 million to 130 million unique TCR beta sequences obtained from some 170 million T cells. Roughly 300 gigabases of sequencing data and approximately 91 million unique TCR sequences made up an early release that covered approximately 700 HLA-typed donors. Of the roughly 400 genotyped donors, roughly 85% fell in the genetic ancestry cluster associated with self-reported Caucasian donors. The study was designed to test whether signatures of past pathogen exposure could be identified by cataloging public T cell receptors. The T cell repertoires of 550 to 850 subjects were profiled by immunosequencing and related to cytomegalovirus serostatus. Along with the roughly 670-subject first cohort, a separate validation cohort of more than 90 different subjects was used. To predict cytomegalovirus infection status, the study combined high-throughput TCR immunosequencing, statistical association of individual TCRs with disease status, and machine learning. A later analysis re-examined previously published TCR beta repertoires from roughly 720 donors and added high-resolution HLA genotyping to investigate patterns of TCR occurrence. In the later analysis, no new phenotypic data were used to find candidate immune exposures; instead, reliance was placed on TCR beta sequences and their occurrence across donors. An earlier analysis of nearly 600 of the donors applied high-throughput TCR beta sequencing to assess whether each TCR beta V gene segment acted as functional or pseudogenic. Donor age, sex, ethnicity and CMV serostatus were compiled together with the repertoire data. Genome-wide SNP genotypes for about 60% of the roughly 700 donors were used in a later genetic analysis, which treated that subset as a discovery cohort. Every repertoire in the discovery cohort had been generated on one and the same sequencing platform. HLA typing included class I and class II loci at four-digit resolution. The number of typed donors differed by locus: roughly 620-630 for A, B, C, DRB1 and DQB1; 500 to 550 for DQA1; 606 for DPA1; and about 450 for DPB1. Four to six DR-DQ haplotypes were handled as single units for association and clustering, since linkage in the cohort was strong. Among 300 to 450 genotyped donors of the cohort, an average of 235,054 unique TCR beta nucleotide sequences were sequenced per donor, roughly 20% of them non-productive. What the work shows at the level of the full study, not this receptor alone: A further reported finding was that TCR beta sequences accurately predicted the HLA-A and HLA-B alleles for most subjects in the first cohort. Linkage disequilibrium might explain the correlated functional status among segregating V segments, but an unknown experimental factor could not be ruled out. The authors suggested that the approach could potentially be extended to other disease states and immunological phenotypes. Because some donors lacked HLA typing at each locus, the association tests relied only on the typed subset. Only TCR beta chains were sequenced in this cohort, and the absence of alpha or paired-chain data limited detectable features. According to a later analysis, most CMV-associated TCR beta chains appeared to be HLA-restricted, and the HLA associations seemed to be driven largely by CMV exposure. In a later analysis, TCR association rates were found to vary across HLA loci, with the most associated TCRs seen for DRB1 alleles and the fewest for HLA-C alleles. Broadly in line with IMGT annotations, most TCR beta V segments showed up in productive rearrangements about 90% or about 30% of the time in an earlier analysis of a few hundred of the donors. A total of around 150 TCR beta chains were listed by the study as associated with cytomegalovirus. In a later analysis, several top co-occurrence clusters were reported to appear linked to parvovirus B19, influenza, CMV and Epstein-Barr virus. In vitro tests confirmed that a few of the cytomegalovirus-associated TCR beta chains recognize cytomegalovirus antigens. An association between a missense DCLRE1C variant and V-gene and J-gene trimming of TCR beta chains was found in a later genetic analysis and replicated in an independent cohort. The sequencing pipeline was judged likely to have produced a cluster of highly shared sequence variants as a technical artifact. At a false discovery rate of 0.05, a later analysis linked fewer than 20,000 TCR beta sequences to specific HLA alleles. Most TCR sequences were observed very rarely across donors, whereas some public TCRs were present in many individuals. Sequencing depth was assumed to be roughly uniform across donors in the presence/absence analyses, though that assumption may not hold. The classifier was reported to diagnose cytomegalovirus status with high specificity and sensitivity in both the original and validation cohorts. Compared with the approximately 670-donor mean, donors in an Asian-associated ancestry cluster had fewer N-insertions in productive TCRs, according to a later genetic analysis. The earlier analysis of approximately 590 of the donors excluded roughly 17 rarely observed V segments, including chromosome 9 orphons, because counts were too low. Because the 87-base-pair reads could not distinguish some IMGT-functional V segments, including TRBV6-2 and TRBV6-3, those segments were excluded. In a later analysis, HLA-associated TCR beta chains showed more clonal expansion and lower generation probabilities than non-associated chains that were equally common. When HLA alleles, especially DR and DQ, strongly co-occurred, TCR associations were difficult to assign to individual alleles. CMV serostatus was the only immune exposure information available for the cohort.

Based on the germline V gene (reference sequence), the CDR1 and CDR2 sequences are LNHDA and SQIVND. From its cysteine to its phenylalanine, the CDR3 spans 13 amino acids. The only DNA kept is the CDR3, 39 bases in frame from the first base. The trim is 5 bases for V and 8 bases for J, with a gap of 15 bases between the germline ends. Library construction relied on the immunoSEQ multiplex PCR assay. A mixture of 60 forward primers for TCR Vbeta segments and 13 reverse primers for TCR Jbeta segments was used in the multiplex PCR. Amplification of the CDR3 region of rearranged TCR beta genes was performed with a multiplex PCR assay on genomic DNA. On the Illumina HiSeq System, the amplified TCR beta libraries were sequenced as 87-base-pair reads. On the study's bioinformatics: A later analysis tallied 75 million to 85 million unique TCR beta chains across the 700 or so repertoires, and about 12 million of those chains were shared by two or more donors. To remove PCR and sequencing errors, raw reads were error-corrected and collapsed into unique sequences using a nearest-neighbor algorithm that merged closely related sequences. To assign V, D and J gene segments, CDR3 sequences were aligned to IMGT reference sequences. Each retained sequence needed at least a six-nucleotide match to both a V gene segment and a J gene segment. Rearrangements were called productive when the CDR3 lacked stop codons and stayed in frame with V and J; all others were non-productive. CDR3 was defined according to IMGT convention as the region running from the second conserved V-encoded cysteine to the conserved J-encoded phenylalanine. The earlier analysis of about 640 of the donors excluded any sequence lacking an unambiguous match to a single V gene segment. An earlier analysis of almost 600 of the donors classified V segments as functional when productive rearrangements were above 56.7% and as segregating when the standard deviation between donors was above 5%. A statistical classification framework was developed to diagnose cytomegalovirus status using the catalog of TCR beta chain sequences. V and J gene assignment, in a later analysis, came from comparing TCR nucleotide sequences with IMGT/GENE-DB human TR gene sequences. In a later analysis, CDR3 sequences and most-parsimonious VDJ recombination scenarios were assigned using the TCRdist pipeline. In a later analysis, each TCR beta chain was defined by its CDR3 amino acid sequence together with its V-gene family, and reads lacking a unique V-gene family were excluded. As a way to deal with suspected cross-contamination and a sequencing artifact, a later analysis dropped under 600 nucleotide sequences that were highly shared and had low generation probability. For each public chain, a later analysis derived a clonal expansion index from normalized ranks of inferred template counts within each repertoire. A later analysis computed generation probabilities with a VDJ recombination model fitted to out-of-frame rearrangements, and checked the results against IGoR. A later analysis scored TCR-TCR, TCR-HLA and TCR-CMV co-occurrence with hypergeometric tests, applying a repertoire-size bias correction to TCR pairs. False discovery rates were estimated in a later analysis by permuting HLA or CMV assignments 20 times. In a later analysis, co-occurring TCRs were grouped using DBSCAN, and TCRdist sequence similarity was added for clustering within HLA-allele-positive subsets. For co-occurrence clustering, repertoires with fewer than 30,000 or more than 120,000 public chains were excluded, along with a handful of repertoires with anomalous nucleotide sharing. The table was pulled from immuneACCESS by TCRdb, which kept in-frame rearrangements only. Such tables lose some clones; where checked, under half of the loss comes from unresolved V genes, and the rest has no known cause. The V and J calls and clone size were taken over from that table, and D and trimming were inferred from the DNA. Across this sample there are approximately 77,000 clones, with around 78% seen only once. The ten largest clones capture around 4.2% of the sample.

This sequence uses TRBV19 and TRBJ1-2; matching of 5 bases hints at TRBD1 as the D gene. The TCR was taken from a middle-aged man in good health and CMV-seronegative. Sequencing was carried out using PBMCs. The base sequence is TGTGCCAGTAGTGCAACACAGGTTTCGGGCTACACCTTC. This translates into CASSATQVSGYTF.